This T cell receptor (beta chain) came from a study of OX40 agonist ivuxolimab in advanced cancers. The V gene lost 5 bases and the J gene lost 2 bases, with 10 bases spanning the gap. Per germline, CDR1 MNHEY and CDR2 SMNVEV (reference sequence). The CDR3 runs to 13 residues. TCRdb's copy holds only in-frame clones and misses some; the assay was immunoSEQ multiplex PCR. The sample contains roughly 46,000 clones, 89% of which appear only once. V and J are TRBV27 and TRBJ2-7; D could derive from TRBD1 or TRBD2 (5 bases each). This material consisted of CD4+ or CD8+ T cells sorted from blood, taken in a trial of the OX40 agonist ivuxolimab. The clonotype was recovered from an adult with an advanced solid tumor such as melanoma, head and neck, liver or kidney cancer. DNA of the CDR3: TGTGCCAGCAGTCCCGGGGCCCCCTACGAGCAGTACTTC. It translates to CASSPGAPYEQYF.